Following are 30 T cell receptor beta chains from one sample sequenced in a study of Graves' ophthalmopathy and Graves' hyperthyroidism. TCR beta CDR3 amplification used RNA transcripts. The library came from an HTBI-primed first-round RT-PCR and a second-round multiplex PCR. TCRdb re-called the multiplex PCR reads with MiXCR, one entry per CDR3 protein. The table shows some 1.1 million distinct CDR3 sequences, with roughly two fifths occurring only once. The specimen sequenced was peripheral blood or thyroid tissue (not recorded which). These receptors originate from an adult man with Graves' hyperthyroidism.

The gene calls are TRBV12-3 or TRBV12-4 and TRBJ1-2; 10 bases agree with TRBD1. After removal of 5 bases from V and 5 bases from J, the junction contained 11 bases not matched to a gene. CDR3 length: 16 amino acids. The CDR3: CASSPQPGTGVYGYTF. DNA for the CDR3: TGTGCCAGCAGTCCCCAACCCGGGACAGGGGTGTATGGCTACACCTTC.

This chain links TRBV7-9 with TRBJ2-7; TRBD2 matches at 7 bases. Trimming removed 5 bases from V and 2 bases from J; junction bases left unmatched: 15. The CDR3 consists of 17 residues. Germline V gene sequence: CDR1 SEHNR, CDR2 FQNEAQ (reference sequence). As DNA, the CDR3 is TGTGCCAGCAGCCCGAGGTGGACTAGAGCAACAGCCTACGAGCAGTACTTC. It yields the protein CASSPRWTRATAYEQYF.

The J gene is TRBJ2-3, the V gene TRBV2, with D uncertain. The CDR3 is 10 residues long. Trimming took off 6 bases at V and 11 bases at J, with 9 bases between the two ends. Germline CDR1 is SNHLY and CDR2 is FYNNEI. CDR3 sequence reads: CASSDTRQYF. The CDR3 DNA reads TGTGCCAGCAGCGATACGAGGCAGTATTTT.

This clonotype appeared many times. This chain joins TRBV19 and TRBJ2-2, with D possibly matching TRBD2 (6 bases). Germline assignment: CDR1 LNHDA and CDR2 SQIVND (reference sequence). The CDR3 spans 13 residues. V was shortened by 9 bases and J by 6 bases, with 14 bases between the two germline ends. CDR3 sequence reads: CASGTPPPGELFF. CDR3 DNA sequence: TGTGCCAGCGGGACTCCCCCGCCCGGGGAGCTGTTTTTT.

This clonotype was picked up many times. J is TRBJ1-5 and V is TRBV9; 7 bases line up with TRBD1. With V trimmed by 0 bases and J by 3 bases, 3 bases remained unmatched. There are 15 residues in the CDR3. Germline V gene sequence: CDR1 SGDLS, CDR2 YYNGEE. The CDR3: CASSVGGQPNQPQHF. DNA for the CDR3: TGTGCCAGCAGCGTAGGGGGACAGCCCAATCAGCCCCAGCATTTT.

This clonotype occurred a few times. CDR3 nucleotide sequence: TGTGCCAGCAGCGACCTGGACAGATTTTACACTGAAGCTTTCTTT. This codes for CASSDLDRFYTEAFF. The rearrangement uses TRBV7-6 and TRBJ1-1; weak D call: TRBD1 (6 bases). CDR1 is SGHVS, CDR2 FNYEAQ, per germline. The CDR3 totals 15 residues. V lost 5 bases and J 3 bases, leaving 16 bases between the germline ends.

The chain recombines TRBV29-1 with TRBJ1-2; D is unclear. CDR3 length: 14 amino acids. Trimming stripped 0 bases from V and 4 bases from J, with 12 bases between. Germline-derived CDR1 and CDR2 are SQVTM and ANQGSEA. CDR3 sequence: CSVEDGGRGYGYTF. The DNA of the CDR3 is TGCAGCGTTGAAGATGGAGGTCGCGGCTATGGCTACACCTTC.

This clonotype was found a few times. V gene TRBV7-2 combines with J gene TRBJ1-2, with D maybe TRBD1 (5 bases). Trimming left V 5 bases short and J 7 bases short, with 17 bases between. Germline CDR1 is SGHTA and CDR2 is FQGNSA. The CDR3 totals 14 residues. The CDR3: CASSQAGEGGGYTF. CDR3 nucleotide sequence: TGTGCCAGCAGCCAAGCGGGGGAGGGAGGTGGCTACACCTTC.

The chain links TRBV20-1 to TRBJ1-1, with 8 positions matching TRBD1. V gave up 5 bases and J gave up 2 bases; unmatched junction bases: 13. CDR1 DFQATT and CDR2 SNEGSKA come from the germline V gene (reference sequence). This CDR3 is 16 amino acids long. The CDR3 loop is CSAGGDRGSVNTEAFF. Written as DNA, the CDR3 is TGCAGTGCTGGAGGCGACAGGGGAAGTGTCAACACTGAAGCTTTCTTT.

This clonotype was recorded many times. The rearrangement joins TRBV7-2 to TRBJ1-2; D gene ambiguous. Trimming took off 5 bases at V and 7 bases at J, with 20 bases between the two ends. The CDR3 extends over 15 amino acids. CDR1 and CDR2 from the germline V gene are SGHTA and FQGNSA. The CDR3, as DNA: TGTGCCAGCAGCCCCCGTACTTTCAAGGAGAGTGGCTACACCTTC. Protein: CASSPRTFKESGYTF.

This clonotype showed up many times. This chain uses TRBV12-3 or TRBV12-4 with TRBJ1-4; 7 nucleotides align to TRBD1. The CDR3 spans 17 residues. V lost 5 bases to trimming and J lost 0 bases; unmatched junction nucleotides: 9. The CDR3 region is CASSPQPGTATNEKLFF. In nucleotides, the CDR3 is TGTGCCAGCAGTCCCCAACCCGGGACAGCAACTAATGAAAAACTGTTTTTT.

This clonotype showed up just a few times. The chain joins TRBV28 to TRBJ2-7; 13 bases map to TRBD2. Germline V gives CDR1 MDHEN, CDR2 SYDVKM. Trimming removed 6 bases from V and 0 bases from J; junction bases left unmatched: 5. The length of the CDR3 is 16 residues. CDR3 in amino acids: CASSPGTSGTSYEQYF. The CDR3 DNA reads as TGTGCCAGCAGCCCCGGGACTAGCGGGACCTCCTACGAGCAGTACTTC.

The CDR3 protein is CASSDERVRSYEQYF. In DNA, the CDR3 is TGTGCCAGCAGCGACGAGCGGGTTCGCTCCTACGAGCAGTACTTC. This chain connects TRBV7-9 to TRBJ2-7, with D possibly being TRBD2 (6 bases). Trimming took 5 bases from V and 0 from J, leaving 14 bases between them. The CDR3 covers 15 residues. Per the germline V gene, CDR1 is SEHNR and CDR2 is FQNEAQ (reference sequence).

The table lists this clonotype with a few counts. CDR3 amino acids: CARGQMETQYF. The CDR3 DNA reads as TGTGCCAGGGGACAAATGGAGACCCAGTACTTC. This chain uses TRBV2 with TRBJ2-5; D is perhaps TRBD1 (6 bases). The CDR3 extends over 11 amino acids. Germline CDR1 and CDR2: SNHLY and FYNNEI. V was clipped by 9 bases and J by 5 bases, with 10 bases between them.

This clonotype was detected ten times or more. CDR3 protein: CATSVDRTQYF. In nucleotides, the CDR3 is TGTGCCACCAGTGTCGACAGGACCCAGTACTTC. The J gene is TRBJ2-5, the V gene TRBV24-1; weak D call: TRBD1 (5 bases). This CDR3 spans 11 amino acids. The germline V gene encodes CDR1 KGHDR and CDR2 SFDVKD. The ends were cut back, 5 bases at V and 7 bases at J, with 7 bases in the middle.

The chain employs TRBV28 and TRBJ2-7; 8 positions agree with TRBD2. Germline CDR1 is MDHEN and CDR2 is SYDVKM. Trimming took 6 bases from V and 7 from J; bases not matched to a gene: 11. The CDR3 totals 14 residues. The CDR3 loop reads CASRRTGTSGEQYF. CDR3 coding DNA: TGTGCCAGCAGAAGAACCGGGACTAGTGGTGAGCAGTACTTC.

This clonotype was counted many times. The chain couples TRBV29-1 to TRBJ2-2; 7 bases line up with TRBD2. V shed 3 bases and J 7 bases; nucleotides not matched to a gene: 2. The CDR3 covers 12 residues. Germline-derived CDR1 and CDR2 are SQVTM and ANQGSEA. The CDR3 loop is CSVEGGGGELFF. In DNA form, the CDR3 reads TGCAGCGTTGAGGGGGGGGGCGGGGAGCTGTTTTTT.

This clonotype has a handful of counts. The V and J genes are TRBV2 and TRBJ2-5; possible D gene TRBD2, 5 bases. Between the trimmed V and J ends, which lost 9 bases and 4 bases, there was a span of 15 bases. Germline CDR1 reads SNHLY; CDR2 reads FYNNEI. CDR3 length: 13 residues. In DNA form, the CDR3 reads TGTGCCAGAGAGTTGTGGGGAGCAGAGACCCAGTACTTC. This codes for CARELWGAETQYF.

At least ten counts were recorded for this clonotype. V and J are TRBV7-9 and TRBJ1-5; 7 nucleotides align to TRBD1. Germline values: CDR1 SEHNR, CDR2 FQNEAQ (reference sequence). V lost 5 bases, J lost 0 bases, and 13 bases stayed unmatched. CDR3 size: 18 residues. The DNA of the CDR3 is TGTGCCAGCAGCCGTCCACTTCCAGGGGGTTATAGCAATCAGCCCCAGCATTTT. Amino acids: CASSRPLPGGYSNQPQHF. Looking up the rest from reference TRBV7-9 and TRBJ1-5 gives the full variable domain: DTGVSQNPRHKITKRGQNVTFRCDPISEHNRLYWYRQTLGQGPEFLTYFQNEAQLEKSRLLSDRFSAERPKGSFSTLEIQRTEQGDSAMYLCASSRPLPGGYSNQPQHFGDGTRLSIL.

The table lists this clonotype with many counts. The J gene is TRBJ2-7, the V gene TRBV4-3, with unresolved D. The CDR3 contains 14 residues. V lost 3 bases, J lost 0 bases, and 9 bases lay in between. Looked up from germline, CDR1 is LGHNA and CDR2 is YSLEER. In DNA, the CDR3 is TGCGCCAGCAGCCAGGGCTTCAGCTCCTACGAGCAGTACTTC. Translating gives CASSQGFSSYEQYF.

The chain has TRBV7-2 and TRBJ2-5; 10 bases agree with TRBD2. Germline V lookup: CDR1 SGHTA, CDR2 FQGNSA. This CDR3 comprises 16 residues. Germline trimming cut 6 bases from V and 5 bases from J; bases unmatched to any gene: 12. The DNA of the CDR3 is TGTGCCAGCAGTAGAATAGCGGGGGGAGCGGGCGAGACCCAGTACTTC. Protein sequence: CASSRIAGGAGETQYF.

This clonotype appeared a few times. The chain uses TRBV4-3 and TRBJ1-5, with D possibly matching TRBD1 (6 bases). V shed 0 bases and J shed 7 bases, with 13 bases lying between them. Looked up from germline, CDR1 is LGHNA and CDR2 is YSLEER. The CDR3 is 15 amino acids. The CDR3 nucleotides are TGCGCCAGCAGCCAAGATCCTACCAGGGGACAGCCCCAGCATTTT. Its protein is CASSQDPTRGQPQHF.

This clonotype was detected ten times or more. The chain has TRBV7-6 and TRBJ2-5, with 8 positions matching TRBD2. The CDR3 is 16 residues long. Germline V gives CDR1 SGHVS, CDR2 FNYEAQ. V trimming: 4 bases; J trimming: 5 bases; junction bases outside the gene matches: 12. The CDR3 protein is CASSSAAAGARETQYF. The CDR3 DNA reads as TGTGCCAGCAGCTCCGCAGCAGCGGGGGCACGGGAGACCCAGTACTTC.

This clonotype was recorded many times. The rearrangement joins TRBV6-5 to TRBJ1-5, with 7 bases matching TRBD1. This CDR3 has 15 residues. CDR1 MNHEY and CDR2 SVGAGI come from the germline V gene. V shed 6 bases and J 2 bases; nucleotides not matched to a gene: 7. The CDR3 DNA follows: TGTGCCAGCAGGACCACAGGGACAGGCAATCAGCCCCAGCATTTT. It yields the protein CASRTTGTGNQPQHF.

This chain uses TRBV5-1 with TRBJ1-6; TRBD1 agrees at 10 bases. Unmatched junction bases numbered 6, after V lost 3 bases and J lost 9 bases. The CDR3 is 15 amino acids. CDR1 is SGHRS, CDR2 YFSETQ, per germline. In nucleotides, the CDR3 is TGCGCCAGCAGCTCGGACGGACAGGGGGGTTCACCCCTCCACTTT. Its protein is CASSSDGQGGSPLHF.

This clonotype was detected many times. The chain carries TRBV10-3 and TRBJ2-7, with D possibly matching TRBD1 (5 bases). V was clipped by 2 bases and J by 6 bases, with 17 bases between them. Looked up from germline, CDR1 is ENHRY and CDR2 is SYGVKD. The CDR3 is 15 amino acids. The CDR3 loop reads CAISERGREVVEQYF. Here the CDR3 DNA reads TGTGCCATCAGTGAGAGGGGCAGGGAAGTGGTCGAGCAGTACTTC.

This clonotype appeared many times. This chain links TRBV20-1 with TRBJ2-7; 9 bases are shared with TRBD2. There are 13 residues in the CDR3. Germline CDR1 and CDR2: DFQATT and SNEGSKA (reference sequence). V shed 4 bases and J 3 bases; nucleotides not matched to a gene: 4. The CDR3 DNA is TGCAGTGCTAATAGCGGGAGTGACTACGAGCAGTACTTC. Its translation is CSANSGSDYEQYF.

This clonotype was recorded a few times. The gene calls are TRBV4-3 and TRBJ1-6; no reliable D call. Trimming took off 0 bases at V and 8 bases at J, with 17 bases between the two ends. Germline loops: CDR1 LGHNA, CDR2 YSLEER. The CDR3 extends over 17 amino acids. CDR3 sequence: CASSQDRTSDVDSPLHF. The CDR3 DNA is TGCGCCAGCAGCCAAGATAGGACCTCGGATGTGGATTCACCCCTCCACTTT.

This clonotype appeared many times. This chain uses TRBV29-1 with TRBJ2-7; D remains ambiguous. The CDR3 sequence is 11 residues long. Trimming left V 1 base short and J 3 bases short, with 4 bases between. The germline gives CDR1 SQVTM, CDR2 ANQGSEA. The CDR3 loop is CSVEVGYEQYF. CDR3 DNA sequence: TGCAGCGTTGAAGTGGGCTACGAGCAGTACTTC.

J is TRBJ1-1 and V is TRBV24-1; 7 bases fit TRBD1. The germline V gene encodes CDR1 KGHDR and CDR2 SFDVKD. There are 16 residues in the CDR3. The V gene end was trimmed by 5 bases and the J gene end by 1 base; junction bases not matched to a gene: 9. The CDR3 spells CATSVRTGGRNTEAFF. CDR3 sequence (DNA): TGTGCCACCAGTGTCCGGACAGGAGGTAGGAACACTGAAGCTTTCTTT.